Listed below are T cell receptor beta chains from one sample, sequenced in a study of post-analysis software for immune sequencing data. Each CDR3 protein is one row after TCRdb ran MiXCR on the PCR reads. The sample has 180,000 or so distinct CDR3 sequences; around 29% are singletons. Sequenced material: blood. The receptor set was obtained from a girl aged 2 to 17 with multiple sclerosis. Both conserved end residues are part of each CDR3. D genes are given only for firm matches. Clone sizes are given selectively: once, few, many, or a class where the clone is expanded.

TRBJ2-7 | TRBD1 | many | TRBV7-8 | TGTGCCAGCAGCGCGGGACAGGGCCACCACGAGCAGTACTTC | CASSAGQGHHEQYF
TRBJ2-5 | TRBD1 | many | TRBV5-5 | TGTGCCAGCAGCCCCGGGACAGCATCCCTCCAGACCCAGTACTTC | CASSPGTASLQTQYF
TRBJ2-7 | TRBD1 | many | TRBV20-1 | TGCAGTGCATGGTCGGGGCAGGGGGTAAACGAGCAGTACTTC | CSAWSGQGVNEQYF
TRBJ2-5 | NA | many | TRBV29-1 | TGCAGCGTTCAGTACCAAGAGACCCAGTACTTC | CSVQYQETQYF
TRBJ1-5 | NA | few | TRBV6-2/TRBV6-3 | TGTGCCAGCAGGAAACAGGGACCGTCCCACCTTTATAGCAATCAGCCCCAGCATTTT | CASRKQGPSHLYSNQPQHF
TRBJ2-2 | TRBD1 | few | TRBV20-1 | TGCAGTGCTCCCGAGCGGACAGGGGTGGCCGGGGAGCTGTTTTTT | CSAPERTGVAGELFF
TRBJ2-3 | NA | few | TRBV11-1 | TGTGCCAGCAGCTCTCAGACGGCAGATACGCAGTATTTT | CASSSQTADTQYF
TRBJ2-7 | NA | many | TRBV4-1 | TGCGCCAGCAGCCAAGAGGGGCGGGGTCCCTACGAGCAGTACTTC | CASSQEGRGPYEQYF
TRBJ2-4 | NA | many | TRBV6-5 | TGTGCCAGCAGTTACTCCCTAGCCAAAAACATTCAGTACTTC | CASSYSLAKNIQYF
TRBJ2-7 | NA | NA | TRBV20-1 | TGCAGTGCTCCAAGGCCTGGCTACGAGCAGTACTTC | CSAPRPGYEQYF
TRBJ2-7 | NA | few | TRBV29-1 | TGCAGCGTTGGGTGGGGGGCGATCGAGCAGTACTTC | CSVGWGAIEQYF
TRBJ2-4 | TRBD2 | many | TRBV4-1 | TGCGCCAGCAGCCAACCTACTAGCGGGGGGGCCAAAAACATTCAGTACTTC | CASSQPTSGGAKNIQYF
TRBJ2-2 | TRBD2 | NA | TRBV6-4 | TGTGCCAGCAGTGACCTGGGCGGGAGGAACACCGGGGAGCTGTTTTTT | CASSDLGGRNTGELFF
TRBJ2-7 | NA | NA | TRBV7-2 | TGTGCCAGCAGCTTAGGATCGGTGGCCTCCTACAATGAGCAGTACTTC | CASSLGSVASYNEQYF
TRBJ2-3 | NA | many | TRBV5-5 | TGTGCCAGCACCCGGGACTCCCCCACAGATACGCAGTATTTT | CASTRDSPTDTQYF
TRBJ2-1 | TRBD2 | NA | TRBV5-5 | TGTGCCAGCAGCTCCGGGGGCGGGGGGGCCTCATCCTACAATGAGCAGTTCTTC | CASSSGGGGASSYNEQFF